This TCR beta chain was found in a study of cytomegalovirus exposure and HLA in healthy donors. The overall study: As released early, the data held around 80 million unique TCRs from HLA-typed donors. General observations from the study: Likely technical artifact: a cluster of highly shared sequence variants. It was approximately 150 TCR beta chains that were listed as cytomegalovirus-associated.

The CDR3 covers 14 residues. V was shortened by 7 bases and J by 4 bases, with 15 bases between the two germline ends. Germline V gene sequence: CDR1 MNHEY, CDR2 SVGAGI. The PCR was carried out with 60 Vbeta primers and 13 Jbeta primers. Sequenced by immunoSEQ multiplex PCR; TCRdb stores in-frame clones only, minus some. The sample contains more than 85,000 clones, 75% to 90% of which appear only once. A remark on this clone: What it recognizes is unknown.

The sample consisted of PBMCs. This TCR was recovered from a man under 40 in good health and CMV-seropositive. V is TRBV6-5 and J is TRBJ2-3; D perhaps matches TRBD1 (6 bases). The CDR3 nucleotides read TGTGCCAGCAACGCGAGGGGGTATCCAGATACGCAGTATTTT. Translating gives CASNARGYPDTQYF.